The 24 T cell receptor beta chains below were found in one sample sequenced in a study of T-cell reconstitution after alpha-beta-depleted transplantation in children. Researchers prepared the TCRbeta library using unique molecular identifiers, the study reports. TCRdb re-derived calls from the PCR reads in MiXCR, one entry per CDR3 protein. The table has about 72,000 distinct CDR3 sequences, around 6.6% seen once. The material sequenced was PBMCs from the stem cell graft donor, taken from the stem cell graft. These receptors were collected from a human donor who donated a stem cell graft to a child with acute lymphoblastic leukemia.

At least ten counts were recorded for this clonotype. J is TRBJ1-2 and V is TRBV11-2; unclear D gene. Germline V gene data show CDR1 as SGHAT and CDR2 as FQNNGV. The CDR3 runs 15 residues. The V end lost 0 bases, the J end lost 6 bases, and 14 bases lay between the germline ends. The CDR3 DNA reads TGTGCCAGCAGCTTAGATCATCAGGATAAGGATGGCTACACCTTC. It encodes CASSLDHQDKDGYTF. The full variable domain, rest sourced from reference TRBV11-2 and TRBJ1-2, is EAGVAQSPRYKIIEKRQSVAFWCNPISGHATLYWYQQILGQGPKLLIQFQNNGVVDDSQLPKDRFSAERLKGVDSTLKIQPAKLEDSAVYLCASSLDHQDKDGYTFGSGTRLTVV.

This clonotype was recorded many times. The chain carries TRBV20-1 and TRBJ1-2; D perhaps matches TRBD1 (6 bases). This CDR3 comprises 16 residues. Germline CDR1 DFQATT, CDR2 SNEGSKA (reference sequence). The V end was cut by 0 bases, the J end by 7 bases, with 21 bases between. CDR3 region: CSARDARQAEGSGYTF. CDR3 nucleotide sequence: TGCAGTGCTAGAGATGCGAGACAGGCCGAGGGAAGTGGCTACACCTTC.

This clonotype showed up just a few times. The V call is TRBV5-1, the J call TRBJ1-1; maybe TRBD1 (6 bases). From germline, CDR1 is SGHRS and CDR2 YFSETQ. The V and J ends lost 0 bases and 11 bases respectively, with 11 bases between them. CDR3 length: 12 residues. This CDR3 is CASSLAGGRAFF. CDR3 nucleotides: TGCGCCAGCAGCTTGGCGGGGGGGCGGGCTTTCTTT.

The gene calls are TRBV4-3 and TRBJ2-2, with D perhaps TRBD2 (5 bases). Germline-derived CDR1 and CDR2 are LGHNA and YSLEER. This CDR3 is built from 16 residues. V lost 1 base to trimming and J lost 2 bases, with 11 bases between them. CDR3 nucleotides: TGCGCCAGCAGCCAAGGCCAGCGGCCAAACACCGGGGAGCTGTTTTTT. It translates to CASSQGQRPNTGELFF.

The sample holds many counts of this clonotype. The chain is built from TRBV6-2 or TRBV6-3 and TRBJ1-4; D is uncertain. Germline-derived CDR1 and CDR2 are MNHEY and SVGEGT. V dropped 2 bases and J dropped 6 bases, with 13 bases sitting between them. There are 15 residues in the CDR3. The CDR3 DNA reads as TGTGCCAGCAGTTACCCTAGGATCCTGGATGAAAAACTGTTTTTT. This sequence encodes CASSYPRILDEKLFF.

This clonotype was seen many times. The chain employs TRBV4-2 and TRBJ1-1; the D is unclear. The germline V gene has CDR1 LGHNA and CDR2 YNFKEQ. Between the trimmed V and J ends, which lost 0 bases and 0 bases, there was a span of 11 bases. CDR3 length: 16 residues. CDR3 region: CASSQDHEQMNTEAFF. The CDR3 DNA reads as TGTGCCAGCAGCCAAGATCATGAACAGATGAACACTGAAGCTTTCTTT.

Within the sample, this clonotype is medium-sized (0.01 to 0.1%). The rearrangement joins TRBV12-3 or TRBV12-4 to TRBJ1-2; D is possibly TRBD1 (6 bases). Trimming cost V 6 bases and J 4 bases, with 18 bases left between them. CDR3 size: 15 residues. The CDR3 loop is CASSQSAGASYGYTF. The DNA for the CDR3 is TGTGCCAGCAGCCAAAGCGCAGGGGCGAGCTATGGCTACACCTTC.

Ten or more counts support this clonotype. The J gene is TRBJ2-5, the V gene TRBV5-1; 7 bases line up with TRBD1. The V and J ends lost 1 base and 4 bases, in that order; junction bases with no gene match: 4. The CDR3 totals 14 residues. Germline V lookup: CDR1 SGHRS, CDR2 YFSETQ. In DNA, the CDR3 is TGCGCCAGCAGCTTGAGGGGGCTATCAGAGACCCAGTACTTC. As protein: CASSLRGLSETQYF.

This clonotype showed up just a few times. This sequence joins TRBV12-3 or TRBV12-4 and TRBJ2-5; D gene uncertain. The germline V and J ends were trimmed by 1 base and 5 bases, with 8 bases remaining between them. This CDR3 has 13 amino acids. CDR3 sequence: CASSLVVRETQYF. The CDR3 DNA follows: TGTGCCAGCAGTTTAGTGGTACGGGAGACCCAGTACTTC.

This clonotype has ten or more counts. CDR3 nucleotide sequence: TGTGCCAGCAGCGTAGCGGAGGAGGCCCCGCCGACCTTC. This codes for CASSVAEEAPPTF. The V and J genes are TRBV9 and TRBJ1-2; the D is unclear. V was cut by 0 bases and J by 14 bases, with 17 bases left in between. This CDR3 is 13 amino acids long. Germline V gene data show CDR1 as SGDLS and CDR2 as YYNGEE.

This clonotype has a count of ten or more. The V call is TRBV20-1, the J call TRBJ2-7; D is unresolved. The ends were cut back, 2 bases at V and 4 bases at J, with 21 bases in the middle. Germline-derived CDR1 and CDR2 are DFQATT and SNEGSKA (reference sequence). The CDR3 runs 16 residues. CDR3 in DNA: TGCAGTGCTAGACCGGGCCCAAGGTTGGGGAAGTACGAGCAGTACTTC. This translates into CSARPGPRLGKYEQYF.

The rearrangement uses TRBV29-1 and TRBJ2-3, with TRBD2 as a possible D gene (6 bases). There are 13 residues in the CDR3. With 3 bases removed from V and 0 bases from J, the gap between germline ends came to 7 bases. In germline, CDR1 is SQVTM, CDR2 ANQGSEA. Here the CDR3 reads CSVESGSTDTQYF. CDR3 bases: TGCAGCGTTGAGAGCGGGAGCACAGATACGCAGTATTTT.

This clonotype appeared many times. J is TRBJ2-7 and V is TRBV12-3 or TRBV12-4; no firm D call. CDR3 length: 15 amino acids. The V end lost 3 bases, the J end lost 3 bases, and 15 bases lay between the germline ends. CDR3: CASSLFVARGYEQYF. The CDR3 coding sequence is TGTGCCAGCAGTTTGTTTGTCGCGCGCGGCTACGAGCAGTACTTC.

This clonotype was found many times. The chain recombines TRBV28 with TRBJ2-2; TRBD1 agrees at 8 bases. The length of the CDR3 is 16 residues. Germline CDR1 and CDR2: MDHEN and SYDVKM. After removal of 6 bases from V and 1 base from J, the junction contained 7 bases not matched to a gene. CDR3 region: CASSRSGQGNTGELFF. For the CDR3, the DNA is TGTGCCAGCAGCCGATCCGGACAGGGGAACACCGGGGAGCTGTTTTTT. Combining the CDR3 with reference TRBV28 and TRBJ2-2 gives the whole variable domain DVKVTQSSRYLVKRTGEKVFLECVQDMDHENMFWYRQDPGLGLRLIYFSYDVKMKEKGDIPEGYSVSREKKERFSLILESASTNQTSMYLCASSRSGQGNTGELFFGEGSRLTVL.

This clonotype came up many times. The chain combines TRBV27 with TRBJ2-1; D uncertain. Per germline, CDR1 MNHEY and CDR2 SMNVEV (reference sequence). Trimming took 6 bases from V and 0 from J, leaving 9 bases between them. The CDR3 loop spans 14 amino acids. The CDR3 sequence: CASSSWNSYNEQFF. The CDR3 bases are TGTGCCAGCAGCTCGTGGAACTCCTACAATGAGCAGTTCTTC.

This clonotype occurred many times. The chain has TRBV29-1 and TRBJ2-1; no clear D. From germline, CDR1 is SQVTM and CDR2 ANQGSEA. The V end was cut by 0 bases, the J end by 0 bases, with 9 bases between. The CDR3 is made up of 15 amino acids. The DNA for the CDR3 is TGCAGCGTTGAAGATAGGATGAGCTCCTACAATGAGCAGTTCTTC. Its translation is CSVEDRMSSYNEQFF.

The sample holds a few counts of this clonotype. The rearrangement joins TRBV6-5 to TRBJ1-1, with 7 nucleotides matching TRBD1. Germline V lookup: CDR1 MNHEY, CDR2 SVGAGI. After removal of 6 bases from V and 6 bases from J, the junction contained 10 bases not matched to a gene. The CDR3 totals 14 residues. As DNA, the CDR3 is TGTGCCAGCAGCCCCAGGGGGTCGTACGCTGAAGCTTTCTTT. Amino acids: CASSPRGSYAEAFF.

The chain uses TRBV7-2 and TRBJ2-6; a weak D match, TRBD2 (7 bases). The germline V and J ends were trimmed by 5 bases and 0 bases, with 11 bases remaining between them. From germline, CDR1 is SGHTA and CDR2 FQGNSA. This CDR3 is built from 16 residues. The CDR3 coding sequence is TGTGCCAGCAGCCGAAGGGGGGGCTCTGGGGCCAACGTCCTGACTTTC. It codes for CASSRRGGSGANVLTF.

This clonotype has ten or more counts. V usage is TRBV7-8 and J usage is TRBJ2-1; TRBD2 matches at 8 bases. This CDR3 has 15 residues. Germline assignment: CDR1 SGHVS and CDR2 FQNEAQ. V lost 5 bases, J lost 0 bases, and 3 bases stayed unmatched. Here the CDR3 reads CASSNLAGSYNEQFF. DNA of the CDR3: TGTGCCAGCAGCAACCTAGCGGGCTCCTACAATGAGCAGTTCTTC.

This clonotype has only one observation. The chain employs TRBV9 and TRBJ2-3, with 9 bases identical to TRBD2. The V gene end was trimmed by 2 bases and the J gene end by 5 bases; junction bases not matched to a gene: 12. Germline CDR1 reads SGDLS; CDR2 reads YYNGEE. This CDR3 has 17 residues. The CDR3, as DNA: TGTGCCAGCAGCGTCCCCCCAGCGGGGGGCTCGGGAGATACGCAGTATTTT. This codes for CASSVPPAGGSGDTQYF.

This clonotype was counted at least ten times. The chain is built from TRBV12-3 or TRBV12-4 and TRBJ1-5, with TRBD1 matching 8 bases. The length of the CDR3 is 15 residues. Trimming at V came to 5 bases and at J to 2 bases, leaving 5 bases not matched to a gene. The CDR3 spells CASSQDRGGNQPQHF. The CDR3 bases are TGTGCCAGCAGTCAAGACAGGGGAGGCAATCAGCCCCAGCATTTT.

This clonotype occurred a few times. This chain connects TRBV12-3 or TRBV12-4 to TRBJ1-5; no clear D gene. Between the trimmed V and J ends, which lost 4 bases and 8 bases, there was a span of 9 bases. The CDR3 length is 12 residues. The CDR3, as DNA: TGTGCCAGCAGTTACTACTTGGAGCCCCAGCATTTT. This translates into CASSYYLEPQHF.

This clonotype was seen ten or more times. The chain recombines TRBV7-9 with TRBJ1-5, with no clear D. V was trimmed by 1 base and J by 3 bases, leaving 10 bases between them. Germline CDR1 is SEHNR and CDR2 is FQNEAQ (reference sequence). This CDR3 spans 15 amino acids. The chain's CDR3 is CASSLVAGINQPQHF. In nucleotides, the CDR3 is TGTGCCAGCAGCTTAGTTGCCGGGATCAATCAGCCCCAGCATTTT. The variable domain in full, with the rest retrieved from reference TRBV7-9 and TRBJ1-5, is DTGVSQNPRHKITKRGQNVTFRCDPISEHNRLYWYRQTLGQGPEFLTYFQNEAQLEKSRLLSDRFSAERPKGSFSTLEIQRTEQGDSAMYLCASSLVAGINQPQHFGDGTRLSIL.

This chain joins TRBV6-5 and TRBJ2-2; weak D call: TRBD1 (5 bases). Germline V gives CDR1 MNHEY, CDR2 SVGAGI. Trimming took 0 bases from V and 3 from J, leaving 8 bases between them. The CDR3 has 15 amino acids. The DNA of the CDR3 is TGTGCCAGCAGTTACTCGAAGGGGTACACCGGGGAGCTGTTTTTT. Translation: CASSYSKGYTGELFF.